The 26 T cell receptor beta chains in this list originate from one sample, sequenced in a study of cytomegalovirus exposure and HLA in healthy donors. The study ran its PCR with 60 Vbeta and 13 Jbeta primers. The data were produced by immunoSEQ multiplex PCR, yet TCRdb's version contains in-frame clones alone and is incomplete. The data contain tens of thousands of clones, almost 70% of them singletons. The sequenced material came from PBMCs. These receptors were obtained from a man in his forties in good health and CMV-seronegative.

The CDR3 nucleotides read TGTGCCAGCAGCTTAGCCACAGGGGGCTCCTATAATTCACCCCTCCACTTT. Its translation is CASSLATGGSYNSPLHF. This chain joins TRBV7-2 and TRBJ1-6, with 8 nucleotides matching TRBD1. The V segment lost 0 bases and the J segment 0 bases; nucleotides outside the gene matches: 1. The CDR3 sequence is 17 residues long. Germline values: CDR1 SGHTA, CDR2 FQGNSA.

This chain links TRBV30 with TRBJ2-6, with a weak D call TRBD2 (5 bases). In germline, CDR1 is GTSNPN, CDR2 SVGIG (reference sequence). The CDR3 covers 14 residues. Trimming left V 7 bases short and J 2 bases short, with 12 bases between. CDR3 amino acids: CALERETGANVLTF. In DNA form, the CDR3 reads TGTGCCTTGGAGAGGGAAACTGGGGCCAACGTCCTGACTTTC.

The genes are TRBV25-1 and TRBJ1-2; 7 bases fit TRBD1. The CDR3 extends over 15 amino acids. Germline V gene lookup returns CDR1 MGHDK and CDR2 SYGVNS. The V and J ends lost 3 bases and 0 bases, in that order; junction bases with no gene match: 4. The CDR3 sequence is CASSEAGGPNYGYTF. CDR3 DNA sequence: TGTGCCAGCAGTGAGGCAGGGGGTCCTAACTATGGCTACACCTTC.

The V and J genes are TRBV14 and TRBJ2-5; 9 nucleotides align to TRBD2. After removal of 2 bases from V and 5 bases from J, the junction contained 9 bases not matched to a gene. The CDR3 consists of 16 residues. Germline V gene sequence: CDR1 SGHDN, CDR2 FVKESK. As DNA, the CDR3 is TGTGCCAGCAGCCAAAAACCGGGACTAGCAATTGAGACCCAGTACTTC. Protein sequence: CASSQKPGLAIETQYF.

The table lists this clone with a count of one. The chain uses TRBV4-1 and TRBJ2-6; 12 bases agree with TRBD1. CDR1 MGHRA and CDR2 YSYEKL come from the germline V gene. The CDR3 length is 21 residues. J lost 2 bases, V lost 0 bases, and 11 bases had no gene match. The CDR3 reads CASSQERGQGAFDPGANVLTF. As DNA, the CDR3 is TGCGCCAGCAGCCAAGAGAGGGGACAGGGGGCATTTGATCCTGGGGCCAACGTCCTGACTTTC.

This clone is a singleton in its sample. The CDR3 DNA sequence: TGTGCCAGCAGCCTTGGGACACCGAATCAGCCCCAGCATTTT. Amino acid sequence: CASSLGTPNQPQHF. The V call is TRBV7-8, the J call TRBJ1-5, with D maybe TRBD1 (6 bases). Trimming removed 5 bases from V and 4 bases from J, with 12 bases in between. Looked up from germline, CDR1 is SGHVS and CDR2 is FQNEAQ. CDR3 size: 14 residues.

The chain has TRBV6-1 and TRBJ1-5; D is unclear. The CDR3 covers 14 residues. The germline V gene encodes CDR1 MNHNS and CDR2 SASEGT. V lost 4 bases, J lost 1 base, and 8 bases lay in between. CDR3 in amino acids: CASSGLLSNQPQHF. CDR3 bases: TGTGCCAGCAGTGGACTGCTAAGCAATCAGCCCCAGCATTTT.

This clone was observed once. This chain joins TRBV9 and TRBJ2-1; the match to TRBD2 covers 8 bases. Trimming removed 0 bases from V and 8 bases from J; junction bases left unmatched: 4. This CDR3 has 14 amino acids. The germline V gene encodes CDR1 SGDLS and CDR2 YYNGEE. The CDR3 nucleotides are TGTGCCAGCAGCGTAGCGGGGGGGCCCTATGAGCAGTTCTTC. Translated: CASSVAGGPYEQFF.

This clone was recorded once. The gene calls are TRBV30 and TRBJ1-5; TRBD1 aligns across 7 bases. This CDR3 has 13 amino acids. The germline V gene has CDR1 GTSNPN and CDR2 SVGIG (reference sequence). V was pared by 0 bases and J by 9 bases, with 5 bases of the junction left unmatched. As DNA, the CDR3 is TGTGCCTGGAGTGTAGGGGGCCCCGGGCCCCAGCATTTT. This translates into CAWSVGGPGPQHF.

This chain links TRBV6-1 with TRBJ1-6, with D possibly being TRBD1 (6 bases). V was clipped by 3 bases and J by 8 bases, with 11 bases between them. The CDR3 covers 14 residues. Per germline, CDR1 MNHNS and CDR2 SASEGT. The CDR3 here is CASSDTGLYSPLHF. Written as DNA, the CDR3 is TGTGCCAGCAGTGATACAGGGTTGTATTCACCCCTCCACTTT.

The chain combines TRBV4-2 with TRBJ1-1; a weak D match, TRBD1 (6 bases). The CDR3 is 14 residues long. Per the germline V gene, CDR1 is LGHNA and CDR2 is YNFKEQ. V was shortened by 5 bases and J by 6 bases, with 16 bases between the two germline ends. The CDR3 nucleotides read TGTGCCAGCAGCGGATACAGGGAACTCTCTGAAGCTTTCTTT. This translates into CASSGYRELSEAFF.

Here the CDR3 DNA reads TGTGCCAGTTTAATGGGGCAGTATCAGCCCCAGCATTTT. It is translated as CASLMGQYQPQHF. The gene calls are TRBV19 and TRBJ1-5; TRBD1 might be the D (5 bases). V was cut by 8 bases and J by 5 bases, with 13 bases left in between. Germline loops: CDR1 LNHDA, CDR2 SQIVND (reference sequence). This CDR3 is built from 13 residues.

CDR3 in DNA: TGTGCCAGCAGTTTATTTGCCCAGGGCAACTATGGCTACACCTTC. This sequence encodes CASSLFAQGNYGYTF. V and J are TRBV28 and TRBJ1-2; D might be TRBD1 (5 bases). The germline V gene encodes CDR1 MDHEN and CDR2 SYDVKM. This CDR3 contains 15 residues. Trimming took off 1 base at V and 2 bases at J, with 11 bases between the two ends.

This rearrangement joins TRBV5-1 to TRBJ2-1; 9 nucleotides line up with TRBD2. The germline CDR1 and CDR2 sequences are SGHRS and YFSETQ. The CDR3 contains 14 residues. Trimming removed 5 bases from V and 7 bases from J; junction bases left unmatched: 7. The CDR3 nucleotides are TGCGCCAGCAGATCGGGGACTAGCCTAAATGAGCAGTTCTTC. This gives the protein CASRSGTSLNEQFF.

V is TRBV4-2 and J is TRBJ2-1; perhaps TRBD1 as D (6 bases). The germline gives CDR1 LGHNA, CDR2 YNFKEQ. The V end lost 3 bases, the J end lost 11 bases, and 17 bases lay between the germline ends. The CDR3 is 14 residues long. The CDR3 nucleotides are TGTGCCAGCAGCCAGGCAGGGGATACAATGAAGCAGTTCTTC. It codes for CASSQAGDTMKQFF.

J is TRBJ2-4 and V is TRBV4-1; tentatively, D is TRBD1 (7 bases). From germline, CDR1 is MGHRA and CDR2 YSYEKL. The V end lost 8 bases, the J end lost 7 bases, and 12 bases lay between the germline ends. The CDR3 has 12 amino acids. CDR3 sequence (DNA): TGCGCCAGCCGGGGGACAGCTAACATTCAGTACTTC. Translation gives CASRGTANIQYF.

The rearrangement joins TRBV14 to TRBJ2-5; the D is unclear. Trimming removed 6 bases at V and 4 bases at J, with 6 bases between. This CDR3 is 11 amino acids long. CDR1 is SGHDN, CDR2 FVKESK, per germline. CDR3 DNA: TGTGCCAGCAGTGCCGGAGAGACCCAGTACTTC. It specifies CASSAGETQYF.

This clone was observed a handful of times. This chain connects TRBV15 to TRBJ2-7, with a possible D match to TRBD2 (7 bases). V lost 8 bases and J 4 bases, leaving 18 bases between the germline ends. The CDR3 sequence is 14 residues long. Germline V gene data show CDR1 as LNHNV and CDR2 as YYDKDF (reference sequence). In DNA form, the CDR3 reads TGTGCCACCGGGGAGGGGGGATCTGGGTACGAGCAGTACTTC. Translating it yields CATGEGGSGYEQYF.

This chain links TRBV7-9 with TRBJ2-1; 11 bases are shared with TRBD1. V dropped 4 bases and J dropped 7; count of bases not matched to a gene: 9. Germline CDR1 is SEHNR and CDR2 is FQNEAQ (reference sequence). The CDR3 extends over 16 amino acids. The CDR3 DNA is TGTGCCAGCAGCTCATCCGGGACAGGGGGTGATAATGAGCAGTTCTTC. Translating it yields CASSSSGTGGDNEQFF. Looking up the rest from reference TRBV7-9 and TRBJ2-1 gives the full variable domain: DTGVSQNPRHKITKRGQNVTFRCDPISEHNRLYWYRQTLGQGPEFLTYFQNEAQLEKSRLLSDRFSAERPKGSFSTLEIQRTEQGDSAMYLCASSSSGTGGDNEQFFGPGTRLTVL.

In this sample, this clone turned up a few times. The CDR3 sequence is CASSLRSSESRRETQYF. CDR3 DNA: TGTGCCAGCAGCTTGAGGTCTAGCGAGAGTCGCCGGGAGACCCAGTACTTC. The chain couples TRBV7-9 to TRBJ2-5; a possible D gene is TRBD2 (6 bases). The germline V gene has CDR1 SEHNR and CDR2 FQNEAQ (reference sequence). Trimming removed 3 bases from V and 5 bases from J, with 22 bases in between. CDR3 size: 17 residues.

The gene calls are TRBV30 and TRBJ1-2; 7 bases line up with TRBD1. Germline CDR1 GTSNPN, CDR2 SVGIG (reference sequence). The CDR3 runs 15 residues. The junction had 7 bases not matched to a gene; V was cut back by 0 bases and J by 3 bases. The CDR3 DNA sequence: TGTGCCTGGAGTGTACAAGGGGGCGGTTACTATGGCTACACCTTC. Translating gives CAWSVQGGGYYGYTF. Full variable domain (remainder filled in from reference TRBV30 and TRBJ1-2): SQTIHQWPATLVQPVGSPLSLECTVEGTSNPNLYWYRQAAGRGLQLLFYSVGIGQISSEVPQNLSASRPQDRQFILSSKKLLLSDSGFYLCAWSVQGGGYYGYTFGSGTRLTVV.

This sequence joins TRBV15 and TRBJ2-3, with no clear D. CDR1 is LNHNV, CDR2 YYDKDF, per germline (reference sequence). The V end was cut by 1 base, the J end by 6 bases, with 11 bases between. The CDR3 extends over 14 amino acids. The DNA for the CDR3 is TGTGCCACCAGCAGAGGCGGTGGCGGCGATACGCAGTATTTT. Amino acid sequence: CATSRGGGGDTQYF.

This clone has more than one count but fewer than ten. The chain employs TRBV4-1 and TRBJ1-5, with a possible D match to TRBD1 (6 bases). The CDR3 has 14 amino acids. V was cut by 4 bases and J by 4 bases, with 11 bases left in between. Germline CDR1 is MGHRA and CDR2 is YSYEKL. The CDR3 is CASSLGTLNQPQHF. As DNA, the CDR3 is TGCGCCAGCAGCCTCGGGACATTGAATCAGCCCCAGCATTTT.

This clone appeared many times. V is TRBV4-2 and J is TRBJ2-1; 7 positions match TRBD2. CDR3 length: 16 amino acids. Germline V gives CDR1 LGHNA, CDR2 YNFKEQ. Trimming cost V 0 bases and J 7 bases; bases outside gene matches: 9. The CDR3 DNA reads as TGTGCCAGCAGCCAAGACCAGCTCGGAGCGGGGAATGAGCAGTTCTTC. Amino acid sequence: CASSQDQLGAGNEQFF.

CDR3: CASSYSDSWTEAFF. Written as DNA, the CDR3 is TGTGCCAGCAGTTACTCGGACAGTTGGACTGAAGCTTTCTTT. The chain couples TRBV6-5 to TRBJ1-1; possibly TRBD1 for D (6 bases). V was cut by 0 bases and J by 5 bases, with 10 bases left in between. Germline lookup yields CDR1 MNHEY and CDR2 SVGAGI. The CDR3 is 14 residues long.

V is TRBV18 and J is TRBJ1-2; 8 bases fit TRBD1. The CDR3 sequence is 15 residues long. The V gene end was trimmed by 1 base and the J gene end by 5 bases; junction bases not matched to a gene: 6. CDR1 and CDR2 from the germline V gene are KGHSH and LQKENI. The DNA for the CDR3 is TGTGCCAGCTCACCACGAGGACAGGGTGAATATGGCTACACCTTC. Its protein product is CASSPRGQGEYGYTF.